This paragraph reports one TCR beta chain. Its target antigen remains unknown. Base-call qualities are not available, and no considerably larger clone is one nucleotide away. This sample was included in a study of Ad26.COV2.S vaccination and SARS-CoV-2 variants (dated by TCRdb to about 2021). With respect to the entire study: Donors in the vaccine arm were drawn from COV1001, a phase I-IIa trial of Ad26.COV2.S in healthy adults that was multicentre, randomized, double-blind and placebo-controlled. Ad26.COV2.S was given intramuscularly at 5x10^10 or 1x10^11 viral particles, as a single shot or as two shots 56 days apart. TCRbeta repertoire sequencing served as the tool for gauging how specific and how broad the SARS-CoV-2-reactive T cell receptors were following Ad26.COV2.S vaccination. The TCR-sequenced set comprised approximately 32 samples: roughly 19 Ad26.COV2.S vaccine recipients, 5 placebo recipients and 8 SARS-CoV-2 convalescent individuals. Trial participants were randomized into five groups of five: low-dose or high-dose Ad26.COV2.S given once or twice, or placebo on both occasions. Throughout the experiments and outcome assessment, investigators stayed blinded to trial group allocation.

The CDR3, cysteine through phenylalanine, is 17 amino acids long. Here the CDR3 DNA is all that survives: 51 bases in frame from base 1. CDR1 and CDR2 are read off the germline V gene (reference sequence) as MNHEY and SMNVEV. Trimming leaves V shorter by 5 bases and J shorter by 5 bases, with the junction holding 10 bases beyond the gene matches. In light of the paper, this sample's treatment or condition label describes: roughly 19 received Ad26.COV2.S at low or high dose, single or two shots; roughly 5 received placebo; per-sample allocation not given. Repertoires of vaccine and placebo recipients were sequenced from samples taken on day 63 after the first injection. Between 29 July and 7 August 2020, Cohort 1b enrolled approximately 26 adults aged 18-55 years at one site in Boston, USA. Ad26.COV2.S was a replication-incompetent adenovirus type 26 vector expressing a prefusion-stabilized SARS-CoV-2 spike protein from the original Wuhan strain.

Study-level results and caveats: The study was not powered to compare responses between vaccine doses or regimens. After vaccination, spike-specific CD8+ and CD4+ T cell responses were reported to show substantial breadth. Higher spike-specific TCR breadth was observed in Ad26.COV2.S recipients than in placebo recipients (P = 0.0014). The authors noted that total T cell responses may have been underestimated by the TCR breadth and depth analyses. Vaccine and placebo recipients had similar non-spike TCR breadth, a finding consistent with the vaccine containing only spike.

The immunoSEQ Assay was the method used to sequence TCRbeta CDR3 regions. After extraction, genomic DNA underwent amplification by bias-controlled multiplex PCR, followed by high-throughput sequencing. The paper's data handling went like this. To quantify the absolute abundance of each unique TCRbeta CDR3 region, sequences were collapsed and filtered. T cell fraction was estimated by normalizing TCRbeta template counts to usable DNA, with usable DNA measured through amplification of reference genes found in all nucleated cells. Repertoire TCRs were annotated as SARS-CoV-2-specific when V gene, CDR3 amino acid sequence and J gene were exactly matched to a known reactive TCR set. The reference SARS-CoV-2 TCR set was derived from MIRA and filtered for enrichment in COVID-19-positive ImmuneCODE repertoires, a step that removed public or cross-reactive TCRs. Using the MIRA antigens, annotated TCRs were further analysed by specific ORF or by position within an ORF. Depth was the summed frequency of annotated unique rearrangements, while breadth was defined as annotated unique rearrangements over total unique productive rearrangements. TCR breadth was compared between groups using two-sided Wilcoxon rank-sum tests. TCRdb took this table from immuneACCESS and kept in-frame rearrangements with V and J called. Such tables lack part of the clones; where checked against another copy, unresolved V genes explain under half of the gap, and the rest is unexplained. The DNA gave D and trimming, while V, J and clone size come from that table. The sample yields about 440,000 clones; about 90% were counted once. The ten top clones hold roughly 3.9% of the sample.

Source: peripheral blood, taken in a trial of Ad26.COV2.S vaccine versus placebo. This clonotype was obtained from a person aged 18-60 years who received the Ad26.COV2.S COVID-19 vaccine or a placebo. The chain is made from TRBV27 and TRBJ2-1, with 12 junctional bases fitting TRBD2. The DNA sequence follows: TGTGCCAGCAGTCGCCGACTAGCGGGAGTAACACACAATGAGCAGTTCTTC. Translated, this is CASSRRLAGVTHNEQFF.